This T cell receptor (beta chain) comes out of a study of CD8 T cells in Susac syndrome. Study-wide background: When blood was collected, patients with Susac syndrome were therapy-naive, were taking corticosteroids, or were receiving intravenous immunoglobulin alone.

RNA was extracted with the RNeasy kit, and a quantity of 0.5 to 1 ug was reverse transcribed using random hexamers. TCRdb redid the calling of the immunoSEQ multiplex PCR reads with MiXCR, one entry per CDR3 protein. The sample holds 110,000 to 150,000 distinct CDR3 sequences; approximately 94% are singletons and the top ten take over 0.075%. The germline V gene encodes CDR1 SGDLS and CDR2 YYNGEE. The CDR3 loop spans 15 amino acids. Losses at the gene ends were 4 bases for V and 1 base for J; bases not matched to a gene: 8. TCR beta sequences were obtained from blood CD8+ and CD4+ T cells. The chain has TRBV9 and TRBJ2-7, with TRBD1 matching 7 bases. The specimen sequenced was CD4+ T cells from PBMCs. This clonotype was obtained from a human donor with Susac syndrome. In DNA, the CDR3 is TGTGCCAGCAGCCAGGGAACAGGGGAATCCTACGAGCAGTACTTC. Translating gives CASSQGTGESYEQYF.